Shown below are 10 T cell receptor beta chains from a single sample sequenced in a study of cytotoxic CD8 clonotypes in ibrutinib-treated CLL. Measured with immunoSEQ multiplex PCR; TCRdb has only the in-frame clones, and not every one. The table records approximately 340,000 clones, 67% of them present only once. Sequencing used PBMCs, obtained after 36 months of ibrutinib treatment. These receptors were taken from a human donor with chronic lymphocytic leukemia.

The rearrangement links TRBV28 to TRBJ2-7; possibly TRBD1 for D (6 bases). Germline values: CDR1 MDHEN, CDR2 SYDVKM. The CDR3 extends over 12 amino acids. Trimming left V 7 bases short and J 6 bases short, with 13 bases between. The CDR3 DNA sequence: TGTGCCAGCACCAAGGGGGTGATCGAGCAGTACTTC. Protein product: CASTKGVIEQYF.

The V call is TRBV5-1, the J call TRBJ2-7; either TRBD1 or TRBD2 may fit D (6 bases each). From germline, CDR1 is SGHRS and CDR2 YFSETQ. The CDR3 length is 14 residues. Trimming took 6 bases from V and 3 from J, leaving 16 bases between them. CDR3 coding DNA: TGCGCCAGCAAGTTAAGGAGGGGGGACTACGAGCAGTACTTC. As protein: CASKLRRGDYEQYF.

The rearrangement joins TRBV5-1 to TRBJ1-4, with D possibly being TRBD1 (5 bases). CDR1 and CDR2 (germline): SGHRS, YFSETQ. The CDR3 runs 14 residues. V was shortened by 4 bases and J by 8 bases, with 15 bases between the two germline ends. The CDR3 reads CASSRDSRKEKLFF. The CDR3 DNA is TGCGCCAGCAGCCGGGACTCTCGTAAAGAAAAACTGTTTTTT.

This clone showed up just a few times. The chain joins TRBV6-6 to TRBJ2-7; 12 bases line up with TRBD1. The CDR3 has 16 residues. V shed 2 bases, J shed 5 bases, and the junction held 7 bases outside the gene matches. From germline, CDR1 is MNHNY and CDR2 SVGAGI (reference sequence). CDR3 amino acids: CASSYPTGQGANEQYF. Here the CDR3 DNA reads TGTGCCAGCAGTTACCCAACGGGACAGGGGGCTAACGAGCAGTACTTC.

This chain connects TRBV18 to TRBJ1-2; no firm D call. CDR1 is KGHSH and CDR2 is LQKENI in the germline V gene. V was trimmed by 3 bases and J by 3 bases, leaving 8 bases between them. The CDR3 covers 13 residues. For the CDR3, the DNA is TGTGCCAGCTCACCGGAGAACCACTATGGCTACACCTTC. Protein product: CASSPENHYGYTF.

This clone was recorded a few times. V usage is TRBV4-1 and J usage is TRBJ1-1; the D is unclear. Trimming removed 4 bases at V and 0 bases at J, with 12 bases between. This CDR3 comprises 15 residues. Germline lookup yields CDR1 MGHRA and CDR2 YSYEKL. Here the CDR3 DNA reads TGCGCCAGCAGCCCTCCGCGGCTTATGAACACTGAAGCTTTCTTT. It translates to CASSPPRLMNTEAFF.

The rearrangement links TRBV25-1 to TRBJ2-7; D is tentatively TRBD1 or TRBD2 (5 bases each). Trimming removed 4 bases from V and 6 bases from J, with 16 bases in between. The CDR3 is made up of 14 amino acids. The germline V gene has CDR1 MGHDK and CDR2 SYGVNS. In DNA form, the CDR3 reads TGTGCCAGCAGTGGACGGGACCCACGCGTCGAGCAGTACTTC. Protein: CASSGRDPRVEQYF.

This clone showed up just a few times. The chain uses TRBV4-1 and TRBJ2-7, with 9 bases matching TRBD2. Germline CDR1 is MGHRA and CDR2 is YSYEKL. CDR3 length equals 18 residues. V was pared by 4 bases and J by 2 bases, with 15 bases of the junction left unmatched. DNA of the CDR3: TGCGCCAGCAGCCCAGTTTTGCAAAGCGGGGGGTTTACCTACGAGCAGTACTTC. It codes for CASSPVLQSGGFTYEQYF.

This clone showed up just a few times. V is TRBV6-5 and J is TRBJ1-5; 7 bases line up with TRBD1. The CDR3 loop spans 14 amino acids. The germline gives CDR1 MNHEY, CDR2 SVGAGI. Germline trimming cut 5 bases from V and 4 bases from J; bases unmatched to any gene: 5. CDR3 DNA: TGTGCCAGCAGTCGACAGGGAGGGAATCAGCCCCAGCATTTT. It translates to CASSRQGGNQPQHF.

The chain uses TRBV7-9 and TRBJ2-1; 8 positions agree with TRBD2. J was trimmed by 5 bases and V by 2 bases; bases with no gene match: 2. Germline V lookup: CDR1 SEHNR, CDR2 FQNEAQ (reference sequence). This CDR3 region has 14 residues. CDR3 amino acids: CASSLFGGDNEQFF. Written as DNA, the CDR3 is TGTGCCAGCAGCTTATTCGGGGGGGACAATGAGCAGTTCTTC. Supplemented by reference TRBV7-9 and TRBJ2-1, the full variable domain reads DTGVSQNPRHKITKRGQNVTFRCDPISEHNRLYWYRQTLGQGPEFLTYFQNEAQLEKSRLLSDRFSAERPKGSFSTLEIQRTEQGDSAMYLCASSLFGGDNEQFFGPGTRLTVL.